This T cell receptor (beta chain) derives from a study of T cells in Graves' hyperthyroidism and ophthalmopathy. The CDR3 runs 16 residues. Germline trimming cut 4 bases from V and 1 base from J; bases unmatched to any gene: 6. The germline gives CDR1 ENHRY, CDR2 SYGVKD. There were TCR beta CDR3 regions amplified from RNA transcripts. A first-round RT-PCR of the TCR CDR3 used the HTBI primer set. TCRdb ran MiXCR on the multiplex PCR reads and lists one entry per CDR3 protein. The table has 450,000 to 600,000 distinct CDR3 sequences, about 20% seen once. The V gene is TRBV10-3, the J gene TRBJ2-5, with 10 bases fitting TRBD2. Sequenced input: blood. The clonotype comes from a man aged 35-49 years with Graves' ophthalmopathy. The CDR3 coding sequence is TGTGCCATCAGTGGAGGGCTAGCGGGGGTCCAAGAGACCCAGTACTTC. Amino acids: CAISGGLAGVQETQYF.